Listed here are 18 T cell receptor beta chains from one sample, sequenced in a study of T cell repertoires in cytomegalovirus infection (dated by TCRdb to the late 2010s). Sequenced using an Illumina HiSeq 1500. The raw public reads went through TCRdb reprocessing: fastp at Q25, MiXCR clone calling, in-frame beta chains kept. Duplicate CDR3 protein sequences are folded into a single record with the most common DNA and genes. Present in this sample are 250,000 to 300,000 distinct CDR3 sequences, approximately 9.1% of which were seen just once. The ten largest clones add up to around 16% of the sample. The sample was PBMCs. Receptor source: a human donor in good health (CMV status not recorded). Some clones in this sample may be carry-over from other donors' samples.

This clonotype was detected many times. The genes are TRBV15 and TRBJ1-2, with a possible D match to TRBD1 (6 bases). Between the trimmed V and J ends, which lost 0 bases and 3 bases, there was a span of 14 bases. Per the germline V gene, CDR1 is LNHNV and CDR2 is YYDKDF (reference sequence). CDR3 length equals 16 residues. As DNA, the CDR3 is TGTGCCACCAGCAGAGATGGAAACAGGGCAGACTATGGCTACACCTTC. This translates into CATSRDGNRADYGYTF.

This clonotype was found a few times. This CDR3 fails to terminate in the conserved phenylalanine or tryptophan, so it likely reflects a read error. The chain recombines TRBV7-2 with TRBJ1-6; perhaps TRBD1 as D (6 bases). This CDR3 spans 16 amino acids. Germline loops: CDR1 SGHTA, CDR2 FQGNSA. Trimming took off 5 bases at V and 4 bases at J, with 15 bases between the two ends. CDR3 nucleotides: TGTGCCAGCAGCCCCCAGGGGCAGGGATATAATTCACCCCTCCACTAT. Amino acid sequence: CASSPQGQGYNSPLHY.

This clonotype was detected many times. This sequence joins TRBV27 and TRBJ1-1; D may be TRBD1 (6 bases). The V end lost 5 bases, the J end lost 0 bases, and 16 bases lay between the germline ends. Germline V gene data show CDR1 as MNHEY and CDR2 as SMNVEV (reference sequence). The CDR3 consists of 16 residues. In nucleotides, the CDR3 is TGTGCCAGCAGTGGTGGGGGCGGGAGACTGAACACTGAAGCTTTCTTT. The encoded protein is CASSGGGGRLNTEAFF.

At least ten counts were recorded for this clonotype. The chain carries TRBV6-1 and TRBJ2-1; the D gene could be TRBD1 or TRBD2 (6 bases each). There are 18 residues in the CDR3. V was shortened by 6 bases and J by 0 bases, with 21 bases between the two germline ends. Germline CDR1 MNHNS, CDR2 SASEGT. This CDR3 reads CASRPPGAGRSSYNEQFF. As DNA, the CDR3 is TGTGCCAGCAGGCCCCCGGGGGCCGGGAGAAGCTCCTACAATGAGCAGTTCTTC.

This clonotype was seen many times. This chain uses TRBV7-8 with TRBJ2-7; D is uncertain. Trimming shortened V by 3 bases and J by 1 base, and 19 bases separated the two germline ends. The germline V gene has CDR1 SGHVS and CDR2 FQNEAQ. The CDR3 consists of 17 residues. CDR3 coding DNA: TGTGCCAGCAGCTTTGACCGCGGTCCAGGTCAGTCCTACGAGCAGTACTTC. This translates into CASSFDRGPGQSYEQYF.

This clonotype was recorded many times. CDR3 coding DNA: TGTGCCAGCAGCTTGCCAGGGGGGTACGAGCAGTACTTC. It specifies CASSLPGGYEQYF. This chain links TRBV7-2 with TRBJ2-7, with D possibly matching TRBD1 (7 bases). Trimming removed 3 bases at V and 4 bases at J, with 10 bases between. CDR1 and CDR2 from the germline V gene are SGHTA and FQGNSA. This CDR3 is built from 13 residues.

The chain uses TRBV7-2 and TRBJ1-5; a weak D match, TRBD1 (6 bases). V was trimmed by 5 bases and J by 3 bases, leaving 14 bases between them. The CDR3 sequence is 15 residues long. Germline-derived CDR1 and CDR2 are SGHTA and FQGNSA. The DNA of the CDR3 is TGTGCCAGCAGCCCCGGAGGGACACACAATCAGCCCCAGCATTTT. Its protein is CASSPGGTHNQPQHF.

On this clonotype: A much larger clone differs from this one at a single base, so this may be a read error. The chain joins TRBV10-3 to TRBJ1-5; a possible D gene is TRBD1 (5 bases). This CDR3 has 13 residues. V lost 10 bases to trimming and J lost 6 bases, with 16 bases between them. CDR1 is ENHRY, CDR2 SYGVKD, per germline. CDR3 region: CATLGGRGQPQHF. For the CDR3, the DNA is TGTGCCACCTTGGGGGGAAGGGGTCAGCCCCAGCATTTT.

This clonotype came up many times. The chain employs TRBV7-6 and TRBJ2-5; TRBD2 agrees at 11 bases. In germline, CDR1 is SGHVS, CDR2 FNYEAQ. The CDR3 loop spans 18 amino acids. The trim removed 5 bases at V and 3 bases at J, leaving 14 bases unmatched. CDR3 in amino acids: CASSPATPGLAVKETQYF. CDR3 bases: TGTGCCAGCAGCCCCGCGACGCCGGGACTAGCGGTCAAAGAGACCCAGTACTTC.

This clonotype was detected many times. The V gene is TRBV6-6, the J gene TRBJ2-1; D is tentatively TRBD1 or TRBD2 (5 bases each). This CDR3 has 13 residues. Per germline, CDR1 MNHNY and CDR2 SVGAGI (reference sequence). Trimming removed 2 bases at V and 8 bases at J, with 10 bases between. The CDR3 loop is CASSYIRGYEQFF. CDR3 coding DNA: TGTGCCAGCAGTTACATACGGGGCTATGAGCAGTTCTTC.

This clonotype has a count of ten or more. The rearrangement uses TRBV6-2 or TRBV6-3 and TRBJ2-7; TRBD1 agrees at 7 bases. With 6 bases clipped from V and 2 bases from J, the junction kept 10 bases outside the gene matches. The germline gives CDR1 MNHEY, CDR2 SVGEGT. This CDR3 spans 15 amino acids. CDR3 loop: CASRSTAQGTYEQYF. The CDR3 bases are TGTGCCAGCAGATCCACGGCACAGGGGACCTACGAGCAGTACTTC.

About this clonotype: This may come from a read error, since a much larger clone is one base off. The chain couples TRBV6-2 or TRBV6-3 to TRBJ1-3; D perhaps matches TRBD1 (5 bases). Trimming removed 11 bases at V and 0 bases at J, with 17 bases between. Germline V gene sequence: CDR1 MNHEY, CDR2 SVGEGT. The CDR3 runs to 15 residues. The CDR3 region is CAAGSEGLSGNTIYF. The CDR3 coding sequence is TGTGCCGCCGGCAGTGAGGGACTCTCTGGAAACACCATATATTTT.

This clonotype was counted at least ten times. This chain links TRBV7-2 with TRBJ2-2; the match to TRBD1 covers 10 bases. Germline assignment: CDR1 SGHTA and CDR2 FQGNSA. The CDR3 has 14 amino acids. V trimming: 5 bases; J trimming: 5 bases; junction bases outside the gene matches: 2. In DNA form, the CDR3 reads TGTGCCAGCAGCCCGGGACAGGGGACCGGGGAGCTGTTTTTT. Translating gives CASSPGQGTGELFF.

This clonotype was seen repeatedly, ten times or more. The chain has TRBV7-8 and TRBJ2-2, with 9 bases that match TRBD2. This CDR3 has 16 residues. Germline V gene data show CDR1 as SGHVS and CDR2 as FQNEAQ. Unmatched junction bases numbered 9, after V lost 8 bases and J lost 2 bases. CDR3 residues: CASGRRAGGNTGELFF. The CDR3 bases are TGTGCCAGCGGCCGGCGAGCGGGGGGTAACACCGGGGAGCTGTTTTTT.

This clonotype was counted ten times or more. This chain joins TRBV7-8 and TRBJ1-1; the match to TRBD1 covers 8 bases. The germline V gene has CDR1 SGHVS and CDR2 FQNEAQ. The length of the CDR3 is 16 residues. Trimming took 6 bases from V and 0 from J; bases not matched to a gene: 9. The CDR3 DNA reads as TGTGCCAGCAGGCCCGGGACAGGTCACATGAACACTGAAGCTTTCTTT. Translated: CASRPGTGHMNTEAFF.

This clonotype was detected only a few times. The chain links TRBV20-1 to TRBJ2-1, with TRBD2 identical over 8 bases. J lost 9 bases, V lost 3 bases, and 4 bases had no gene match. Per germline, CDR1 DFQATT and CDR2 SNEGSKA (reference sequence). This CDR3 has 12 residues. The CDR3 DNA reads as TGCAGTGCTAGTGGACTAGCCGGTGAGCAGTTCTTC. Encoded protein: CSASGLAGEQFF.

This clonotype was picked up many times. The CDR3 DNA is TGTGCCAGCAGCATCCGGGACAGGGGAAATTCACCCCTCCACTTT. It is translated as CASSIRDRGNSPLHF. The chain is built from TRBV7-2 and TRBJ1-6; 10 nucleotides match TRBD1. Germline assignment: CDR1 SGHTA and CDR2 FQGNSA. The CDR3 sequence is 15 residues long. Trimming removed 5 bases from V and 7 bases from J; junction bases left unmatched: 5.

This clonotype has just a few counts. The genes are TRBV2 and TRBJ1-5; D is undetermined. Germline V gene lookup returns CDR1 SNHLY and CDR2 FYNNEI. V gave up 1 base and J gave up 1 base, with 8 bases separating them. The CDR3 is made up of 15 amino acids. The CDR3 loop is CASSEGGRSNQPQHF. DNA of the CDR3: TGTGCCAGCAGTGAAGGCGGGAGGAGCAATCAGCCCCAGCATTTT.